The clone carrying this T cell receptor beta chain was recorded a few times. What it binds is unknown. The data derive from a study of blood T cells in healthy people across ages. General study findings and limits: Possibly confounding the expanded clonotype changes was the fact that donor CMV status was unknown. Long-lived donors had more naive CD4+ cells and higher diversity than aged donors.

The second PCR ran 7 to 11 cycles with a sample-barcoded 5' primer and J-beta primers. A template-switch adaptor containing 12 random nucleotides labeled each cDNA molecule. TCRdb itself ran the 5' RACE reads through MiXCR, one entry per CDR3 protein. This table holds about 1.5 million distinct CDR3 sequences, 35% to 45% found once. Samples had at least 6.5 million PBMCs isolated from them. The germline V and J ends were trimmed by 8 bases and 5 bases, with 7 bases remaining between them. This CDR3 region has 10 residues. Germline V lookup: CDR1 MNHNY, CDR2 SVGAGI (reference sequence). This TCR derives from a woman aged 18-29 years in good health. The V call is TRBV6-6, the J call TRBJ2-7, with D tentatively TRBD2 (5 bases). The sequenced sample consisted of blood. CDR3 sequence: CASGENEQYF. The CDR3 nucleotides are TGTGCCAGCGGGGAGAACGAGCAGTACTTC.